This TCR beta chain originates from a study of T cells in Graves' hyperthyroidism and ophthalmopathy. RNA transcripts provided the source from which TCR beta CDR3 regions were amplified. The TCR CDR3 first-round RT-PCR relied on the HTBI primer set. TCRdb passed the multiplex PCR reads through MiXCR, listing each CDR3 protein once. Among 200,000 to 250,000 distinct CDR3 sequences listed, roughly 15% were seen once. The length of the CDR3 is 15 residues. After removal of 6 bases from V and 3 bases from J, the junction contained 8 bases not matched to a gene. CDR1 is MDHEN, CDR2 SYDVKM, per germline. This clonotype was seen at least ten times.

The chain uses TRBV28 and TRBJ2-3; the match to TRBD2 covers 8 bases. The source of this sequence is a woman aged 18-35 years with Graves' ophthalmopathy. Sequencing was performed on blood. This chain's CDR3 is CASSQTSGITDTQYF. CDR3 DNA: TGTGCCAGCAGCCAAACTAGCGGTATAACAGATACGCAGTATTTT.